The 5 T cell receptor beta chains given below trace back to one sample, sequenced in a study of shared clonotypes between healthy human individuals. TCRdb's table, derived via immunoSEQ multiplex PCR, lists solely in-frame clones and lacks some. This table has hundreds of thousands of clones, around 75% appearing once. Sequencing was carried out using PBMCs. The receptors derive from a woman aged 40 to 49 in good health. Some clones in this sample may be carry-over from other donors' samples.

This clone was observed a single time. This sequence joins TRBV21-1 and TRBJ1-1; no DNA check was done on the table's D call, TRBD1. TRBV21-1 corresponds to a pseudogene. CDR3 length: 14 amino acids. The CDR3 nucleotides are TGTGCCAGCAGCCACGACATGTGGAACACTGAAGCTTTCTTT. Translated, it gives CASSHDMWNTEAFF.

J is TRBJ2-1 and V is TRBV29-1, with D possibly matching TRBD1 (5 bases). The germline gives CDR1 SQVTM, CDR2 ANQGSEA. V was clipped by 8 bases and J by 1 base, with 12 bases between them. CDR3 length: 13 amino acids. The CDR3 here is CSMKGFSYNEQFF. For the CDR3, the DNA is TGCAGCATGAAGGGGTTTTCCTACAATGAGCAGTTCTTC.

This CDR3 is CASSLGFQGYTGELFF. The CDR3 DNA reads TGTGCCAGCAGCTTGGGGTTCCAGGGGTACACCGGGGAGCTGTTTTTT. V and J are TRBV5-6 and TRBJ2-2, with D perhaps matching TRBD1 (6 bases). The germline V gene encodes CDR1 SGHDT and CDR2 YYEEEE. This CDR3 region has 16 residues. Trimming removed 0 bases at V and 3 bases at J, with 12 bases between.

The V and J genes are TRBV4-3 and TRBJ2-1, with TRBD2 matching over 10 bases. The germline gives CDR1 LGHNA, CDR2 YSLEER. V was pared by 0 bases and J by 13 bases, with 3 bases of the junction left unmatched. The CDR3 extends over 13 amino acids. This CDR3 is CASSQEIAGGQFF. The CDR3 bases are TGCGCCAGCAGCCAAGAAATAGCGGGAGGCCAGTTCTTC.

The gene calls are TRBV6-5 and TRBJ2-3, with 9 bases identical to TRBD1. Germline lookup yields CDR1 MNHEY and CDR2 SVGAGI. The CDR3 runs to 15 residues. Losses at the gene ends were 2 bases for V and 7 bases for J; bases not matched to a gene: 7. The CDR3 DNA reads TGTGCCAGCAGTTACCCCCGGGACAGGGCGAATACGCAGTATTTT. Its protein product is CASSYPRDRANTQYF.